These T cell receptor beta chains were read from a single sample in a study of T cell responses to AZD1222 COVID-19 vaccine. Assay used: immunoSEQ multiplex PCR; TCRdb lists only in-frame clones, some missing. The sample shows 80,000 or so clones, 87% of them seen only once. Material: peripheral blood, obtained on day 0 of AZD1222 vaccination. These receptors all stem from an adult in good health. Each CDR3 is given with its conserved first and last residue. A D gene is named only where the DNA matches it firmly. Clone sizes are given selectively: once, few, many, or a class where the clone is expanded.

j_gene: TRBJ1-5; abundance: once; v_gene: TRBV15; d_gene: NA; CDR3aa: CATSREVMGNQPQHF; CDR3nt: TGTGCCACCAGCAGAGAGGTGATGGGCAATCAGCCCCAGCATTTT
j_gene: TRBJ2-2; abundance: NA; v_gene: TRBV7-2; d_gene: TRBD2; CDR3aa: CASSFDSGPGTGELFF; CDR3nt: TGTGCCAGCAGCTTCGATAGCGGGCCGGGGACCGGGGAGCTGTTTTTT
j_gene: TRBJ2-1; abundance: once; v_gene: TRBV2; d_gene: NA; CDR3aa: CASGQGSYNEQFF; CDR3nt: TGTGCCAGCGGCCAAGGGAGCTACAATGAGCAGTTCTTC
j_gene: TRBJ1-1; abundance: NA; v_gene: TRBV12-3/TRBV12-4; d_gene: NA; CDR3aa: CASSSQDEAFF; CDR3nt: TGTGCCAGCAGCTCCCAGGATGAAGCTTTCTTT
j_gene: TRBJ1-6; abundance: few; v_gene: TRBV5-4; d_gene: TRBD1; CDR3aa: CASSGRVGQASSYNSPLHF; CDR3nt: TGTGCCAGCAGCGGACGCGTTGGACAGGCGAGCTCCTATAATTCACCCCTCCACTTT
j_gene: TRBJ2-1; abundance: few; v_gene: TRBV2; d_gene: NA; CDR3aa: CASSVERAEGRNEQFF; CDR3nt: TGTGCCAGCAGTGTAGAGCGGGCCGAGGGTCGGAATGAGCAGTTCTTC
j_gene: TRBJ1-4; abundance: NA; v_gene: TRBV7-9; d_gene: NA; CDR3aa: CASSQRITAATNEKLFF; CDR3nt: TGTGCCAGCAGCCAGAGAATAACAGCCGCAACTAATGAAAAACTGTTTTTT
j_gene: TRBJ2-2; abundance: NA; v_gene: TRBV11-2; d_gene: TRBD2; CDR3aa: CASSLGKTSGIGKAGELFF; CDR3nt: TGTGCCAGCAGCTTAGGGAAGACTAGCGGGATCGGTAAAGCCGGGGAGCTGTTTTTT
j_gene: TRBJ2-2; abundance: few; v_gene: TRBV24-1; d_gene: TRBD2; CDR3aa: CATSDPGLDTGELFF; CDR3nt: TGTGCCACCAGTGACCCGGGACTAGATACCGGGGAGCTGTTTTTT
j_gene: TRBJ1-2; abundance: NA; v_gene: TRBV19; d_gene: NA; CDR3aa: CASSIEGGRIYGYTF; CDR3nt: TGTGCCAGTAGTATAGAGGGGGGACGGATCTATGGCTACACCTTC
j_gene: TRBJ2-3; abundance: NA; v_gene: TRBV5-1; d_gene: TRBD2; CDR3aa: CASGESGQTSGRVGDTQYF; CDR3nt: TGCGCCAGCGGTGAATCAGGCCAGACTAGCGGGAGAGTTGGGGATACGCAGTATTTT
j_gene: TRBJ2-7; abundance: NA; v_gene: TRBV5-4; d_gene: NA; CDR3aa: CASSSRGAYEQYF; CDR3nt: TGTGCCAGCAGCTCCAGGGGTGCCTACGAGCAGTACTTC
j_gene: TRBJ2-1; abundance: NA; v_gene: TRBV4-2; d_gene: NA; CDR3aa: CASSRDSTEYEQFF; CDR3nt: TGTGCCAGCAGCCGGGATTCTACCGAATATGAGCAGTTCTTC
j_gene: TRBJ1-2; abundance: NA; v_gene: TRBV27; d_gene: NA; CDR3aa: CASSSRGEGYGYTF; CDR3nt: TGTGCCAGCAGTTCTAGGGGGGAAGGCTATGGCTACACCTTC
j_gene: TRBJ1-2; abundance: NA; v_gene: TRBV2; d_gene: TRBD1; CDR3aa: CASSEDRGGYGYTF; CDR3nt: TGTGCCAGCAGCGAGGACAGGGGGGGCTATGGCTACACCTTC
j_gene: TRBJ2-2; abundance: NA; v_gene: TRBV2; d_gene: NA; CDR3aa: CASSFAGDTGELFF; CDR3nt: TGTGCCAGCAGTTTTGCAGGGGACACCGGGGAGCTGTTTTTT
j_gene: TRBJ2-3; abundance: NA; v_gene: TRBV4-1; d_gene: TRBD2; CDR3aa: CASSQVDSGSPGDTQYF; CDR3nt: TGCGCCAGCAGCCAAGTAGATAGCGGGAGTCCCGGAGATACGCAGTATTTT
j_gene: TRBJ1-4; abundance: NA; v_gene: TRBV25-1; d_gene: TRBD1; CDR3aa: CASSKLAGQPNEKLFF; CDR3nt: TGTGCCAGCAGTAAATTGGCGGGACAGCCTAATGAAAAACTGTTTTTT
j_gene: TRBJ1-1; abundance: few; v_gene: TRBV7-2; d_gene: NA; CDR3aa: CASSSLYGGTEAFF; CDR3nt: TGTGCCAGCAGCTCCTTATATGGGGGGACTGAAGCTTTCTTT
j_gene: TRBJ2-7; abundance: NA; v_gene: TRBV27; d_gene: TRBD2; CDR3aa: CASSLRASGPSYEQYF; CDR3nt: TGTGCCAGCAGTTTACGGGCTAGCGGGCCTTCCTACGAGCAGTACTTC
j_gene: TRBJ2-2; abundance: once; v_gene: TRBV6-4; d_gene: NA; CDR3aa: CASRGTGELFF; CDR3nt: TGTGCCAGCAGGGGTACCGGGGAGCTGTTTTTT
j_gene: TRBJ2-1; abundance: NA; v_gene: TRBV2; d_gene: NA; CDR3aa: CASLRDQVSDEQFF; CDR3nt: TGTGCCAGTCTGAGGGACCAAGTCAGCGATGAGCAGTTCTTC
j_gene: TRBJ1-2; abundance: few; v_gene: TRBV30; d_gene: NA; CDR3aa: CAWSNPTGGYTF; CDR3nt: TGTGCCTGGAGTAACCCTACAGGGGGCTACACCTTC
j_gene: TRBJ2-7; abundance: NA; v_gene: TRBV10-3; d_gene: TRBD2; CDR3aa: CAITLGGSGYEQYF; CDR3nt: TGTGCCATCACCCTGGGAGGGAGTGGTTACGAGCAGTACTTC
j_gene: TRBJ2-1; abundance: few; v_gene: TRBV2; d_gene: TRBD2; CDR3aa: CASSESGGTYNEQFF; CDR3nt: TGTGCCAGCAGTGAAAGCGGGGGCACCTACAATGAGCAGTTCTTC